This TCR beta chain stems from a study of blood T cell repertoires in COVID-19. CDR1 and CDR2 from the germline V gene are LNHNV and YYDKDF (reference sequence). The ends lost 5 bases at V and 7 bases at J; junction bases unmatched: 6. This CDR3 contains 15 residues. In the authors' workflow: Reference gene primers were amplified, and this amplification served to estimate nucleated cell counts. Sequencing used immunoSEQ multiplex PCR; TCRdb keeps in-frame clones, though not all of them. V and J calls plus clone size are reproduced from that table; the DNA served to infer D and trimming. Among approximately 150,000 clones listed, approximately 83% were seen once.

Sequenced: peripheral blood. The clonotype originates from a woman of 80 years or more with acute or convalescent COVID-19. The J gene is TRBJ1-6, the V gene TRBV15, with 9 bases matching TRBD1. CDR3 coding DNA: TGTGCCACCAGCCTCCCCGGGACAGGGAATTCACCCCTCCACTTT. Translating it yields CATSLPGTGNSPLHF.